This T cell receptor beta chain was recovered during a study of blood T cell repertoires in COVID-19. At the level of the study: Acute and convalescent COVID-19 specimens originated in the United States, Italy and Spain.

Sequencing used immunoSEQ multiplex PCR; TCRdb keeps in-frame clones, though not all of them. The profile shows 250,000 to 350,000 clones, roughly 87% of them singletons. V was clipped by 0 bases and J by 5 bases; unmatched bases: 5. The CDR3 covers 15 residues. CDR1 SGHRS and CDR2 YFSETQ come from the germline V gene. The chain joins TRBV5-1 to TRBJ2-1; TRBD2 agrees at 7 bases. The material sequenced was peripheral blood. This TCR came from a woman aged 45-60 years who had recovered from COVID-19. CDR3 coding DNA: TGCGCCAGCAGCTTGGACGGCGGGGGTCACAATGAGCAGTTCTTC. Residues: CASSLDGGGHNEQFF.